The subject of this entry is one T cell receptor beta chain. In germline, CDR1 is SGHTS, CDR2 YDEGEE. The CDR3 covers 15 residues. The V gene lost 2 bases and the J gene lost 3 bases, with 14 bases spanning the gap. Original methodology: The authors estimated nucleated cell counts from reference gene primer amplification. The repertoire was sequenced with immunoSEQ multiplex PCR; TCRdb's copy has only in-frame clones and lacks some. The V and J calls and the clone size are those of that table, but D and trimming were determined from the DNA. The profile shows 95,000 to 120,000 clones, approximately 84% of them singletons. The data were taken from a study of blood T cell repertoires in COVID-19. About the study: Samples of COVID-19 (acute and convalescent) were obtained from the United States, Italy and Spain. T cells, B-cell-depleted T cells, or PBMCs supplied cDNA or gDNA.

The clonotype was recovered from a man aged 35-49 years with acute or convalescent COVID-19. The chain carries TRBV5-8 and TRBJ1-1; possible D gene TRBD1, 5 bases. The sequencing sample was made of peripheral blood. For the CDR3, the DNA is TGTGCCAGCAGCTTTCAGTGGGGGGGACACACTGAAGCTTTCTTT. This gives the protein CASSFQWGGHTEAFF.